This T cell receptor (beta chain) was recovered during a study of blood T cell repertoires in COVID-19. Turning to the study itself: Specimens from acute and convalescent COVID-19 originated in the United States, Italy and Spain.

Recruitment covered under 25 US areas and drew participants whose ages spanned about 18 to 90 years. Original handling: Scientists estimated how many nucleated cells there were by amplifying reference gene primers. Sequenced by immunoSEQ multiplex PCR; TCRdb stores in-frame clones only, minus some. V and J calls and clone size are as listed in that table; D and trimming were resolved from the DNA. The sample carries over 300,000 clones, 70% to 90% recorded once. This clonotype was sampled from a young woman who had recovered from COVID-19. Sequencing used PBMCs or T cells enriched from blood (not recorded which).

CDR3 residues: CASSQAAGTNNEQFF. In nucleotides, the CDR3 is TGCGCCAGCAGCCAAGCCGCAGGTACGAACAATGAGCAGTTCTTC. The gene calls are TRBV4-1 and TRBJ2-1; no definite D call. CDR1 is MGHRA, CDR2 YSYEKL, per germline. V was cut by 1 base and J by 5 bases, with 12 bases left in between. The CDR3 length is 15 residues.